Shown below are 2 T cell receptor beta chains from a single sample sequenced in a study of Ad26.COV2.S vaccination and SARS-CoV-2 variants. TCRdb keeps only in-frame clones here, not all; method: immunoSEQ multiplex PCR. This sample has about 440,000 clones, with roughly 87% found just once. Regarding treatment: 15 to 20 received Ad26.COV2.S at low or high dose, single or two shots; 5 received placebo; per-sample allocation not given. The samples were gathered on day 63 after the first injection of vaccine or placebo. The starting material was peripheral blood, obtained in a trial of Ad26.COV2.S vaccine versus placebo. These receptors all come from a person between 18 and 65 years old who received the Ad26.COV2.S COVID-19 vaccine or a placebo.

CDR3 sequence: CAWSTGIRGYTF. The CDR3 DNA follows: TGTGCCTGGTCGACAGGGATTCGGGGCTACACCTTC. The chain carries TRBV30 and TRBJ1-2; 7 nucleotides line up with TRBD1. The CDR3 spans 12 residues. Germline CDR1 GTSNPN, CDR2 SVGIG (reference sequence). V trimming: 5 bases; J trimming: 8 bases; junction bases outside the gene matches: 8.

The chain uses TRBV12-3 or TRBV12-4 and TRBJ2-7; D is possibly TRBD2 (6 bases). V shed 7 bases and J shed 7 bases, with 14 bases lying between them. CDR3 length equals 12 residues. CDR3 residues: CASTPGGREQYF. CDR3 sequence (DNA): TGTGCCAGCACACCCGGGGGTAGAGAGCAGTACTTC.